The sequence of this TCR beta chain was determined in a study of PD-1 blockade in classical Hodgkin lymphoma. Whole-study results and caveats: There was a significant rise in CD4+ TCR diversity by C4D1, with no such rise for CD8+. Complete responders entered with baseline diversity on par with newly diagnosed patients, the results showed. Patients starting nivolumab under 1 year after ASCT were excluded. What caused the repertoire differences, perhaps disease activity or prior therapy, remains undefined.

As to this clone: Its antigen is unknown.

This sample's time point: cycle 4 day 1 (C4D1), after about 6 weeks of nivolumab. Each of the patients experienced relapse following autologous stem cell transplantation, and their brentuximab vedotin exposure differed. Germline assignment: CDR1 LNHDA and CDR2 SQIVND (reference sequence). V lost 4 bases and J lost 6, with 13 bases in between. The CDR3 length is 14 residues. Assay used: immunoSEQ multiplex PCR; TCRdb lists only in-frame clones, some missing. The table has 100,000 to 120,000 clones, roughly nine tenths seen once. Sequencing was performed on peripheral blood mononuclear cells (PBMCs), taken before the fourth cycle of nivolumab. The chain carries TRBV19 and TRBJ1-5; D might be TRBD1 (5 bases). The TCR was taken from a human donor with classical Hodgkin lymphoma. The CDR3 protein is CASSTGQGPQPQHF. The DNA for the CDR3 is TGTGCCAGTAGTACAGGGCAGGGCCCTCAGCCCCAGCATTTT.